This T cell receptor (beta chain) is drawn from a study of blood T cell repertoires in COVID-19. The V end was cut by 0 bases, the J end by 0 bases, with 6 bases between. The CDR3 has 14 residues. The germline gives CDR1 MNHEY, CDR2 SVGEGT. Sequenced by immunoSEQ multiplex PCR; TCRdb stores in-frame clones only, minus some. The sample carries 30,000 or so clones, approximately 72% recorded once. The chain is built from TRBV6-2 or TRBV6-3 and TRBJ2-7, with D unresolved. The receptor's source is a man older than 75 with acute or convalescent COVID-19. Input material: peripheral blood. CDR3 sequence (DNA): TGTGCCAGCAGTTACTCTTCCCTCTCCTACGAGCAGTACTTC. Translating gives CASSYSSLSYEQYF.